One and the same sample provided the 9 T cell receptor beta chains below, sequenced in a study of cytomegalovirus exposure and HLA in healthy donors. The study ran its PCR with 60 Vbeta and 13 Jbeta primers. Sequencing used immunoSEQ multiplex PCR; TCRdb keeps in-frame clones, though not all of them. The sample holds under 250,000 clones. The sample consisted of PBMCs. Every receptor here comes from a girl aged 2 to 10 in good health and CMV-seropositive.

The chain combines TRBV11-2 with TRBJ2-3, with a tentative D call TRBD2 (6 bases). The CDR3 consists of 14 residues. Germline values: CDR1 SGHAT, CDR2 FQNNGV. V was shortened by 5 bases and J by 2 bases, with 11 bases between the two germline ends. The CDR3 DNA sequence: TGTGCCAGCAGCCTAGCTAGCGTCACAGATACGCAGTATTTT. Amino acid sequence: CASSLASVTDTQYF.

Of note for this clone: One junction end disagrees with the germline gene, perhaps due to a read error. V and J are TRBV28 and TRBJ1-1; D is perhaps TRBD1 (5 bases). This CDR3 is 13 amino acids long. The V gene's germline CDR1 is MDHEN and CDR2 SYDVKM. DNA of the CDR3: TGTGCCAGCAGTCCAATCTTTTTGGCCGACAGAATCTTT. It is translated as CASSPIFLADRIF.

The chain uses TRBV28 and TRBJ2-3, with 11 bases lining up with TRBD1. This CDR3 has 14 residues. Unmatched junction bases numbered 8, after V lost 10 bases and J lost 5 bases. Germline V gene lookup returns CDR1 MDHEN and CDR2 SYDVKM. CDR3 protein: CATGQGTGGDTQYF. The CDR3 DNA sequence: TGTGCCACAGGACAAGGGACAGGGGGAGATACGCAGTATTTT.

The CDR3 region has the DNA TGTGCCAGCAGCGTAGGTGGGACAGGGGTTGGTGGGACCCAGTACTTC. Translating gives CASSVGGTGVGGTQYF. This chain connects TRBV9 to TRBJ2-5; 10 nucleotides line up with TRBD1. The CDR3 sequence is 16 residues long. The V segment lost 0 bases and the J segment 7 bases; nucleotides outside the gene matches: 9. Germline V gene lookup returns CDR1 SGDLS and CDR2 YYNGEE.

The rearrangement uses TRBV2 and TRBJ2-1, with TRBD2 matching over 9 bases. This CDR3 has 15 amino acids. Germline V gene lookup returns CDR1 SNHLY and CDR2 FYNNEI. V lost 6 bases to trimming and J lost 4 bases; unmatched junction nucleotides: 7. Here the CDR3 reads CASRPGTSSYNEQFF. CDR3 sequence (DNA): TGTGCCAGCAGGCCCGGGACTAGCAGTTACAATGAGCAGTTCTTC.

This chain links TRBV28 with TRBJ2-5; TRBD1 matches 11 bases. The trim removed 7 bases at V and 2 bases at J, leaving 3 bases unmatched. The germline V gene encodes CDR1 MDHEN and CDR2 SYDVKM. The CDR3 consists of 14 residues. The CDR3 coding sequence is TGTGCCAGCATTGGGACAGGGGGACAAGAGACCCAGTACTTC. It translates to CASIGTGGQETQYF.

V is TRBV28 and J is TRBJ2-7, with D hard to call. The CDR3 is 12 residues long. V was trimmed by 3 bases and J by 2 bases, leaving 5 bases between them. CDR1 is MDHEN and CDR2 is SYDVKM in the germline V gene. The CDR3: CASSFSAYEQYF. In DNA, the CDR3 is TGTGCCAGCAGTTTTTCAGCCTACGAGCAGTACTTC.

V and J are TRBV15 and TRBJ2-5; 8 nucleotides agree with TRBD1. CDR3 length equals 17 residues. Germline-derived CDR1 and CDR2 are LNHNV and YYDKDF (reference sequence). Trimming at V came to 1 base and at J to 5 bases, leaving 12 bases not matched to a gene. The CDR3 DNA sequence: TGTGCCACCAGCAGAGTCCTAATTTCAGGGGGCGCGGAGACCCAGTACTTC. Amino acid sequence: CATSRVLISGGAETQYF.

This chain connects TRBV18 to TRBJ1-4, with 9 bases identical to TRBD1. J gave up 7 bases and V 2 bases, and 14 bases lay outside the gene matches. Germline CDR1 reads KGHSH; CDR2 reads LQKENI. The CDR3 spans 18 residues. The CDR3 loop is CASSPASANRGHGEKLFF. The CDR3 nucleotides are TGTGCCAGCTCACCAGCATCAGCGAACAGGGGGCACGGTGAAAAACTGTTTTTT.